The present T cell receptor (beta chain) was sequenced within a study of vaccination effects on CD4 cells after COVID-19. With respect to this clone: Its antigen is still unknown.

Assay: immunoSEQ multiplex PCR; the TCRdb copy retains only in-frame clones and omits some. The sample consists of 25,000 to 30,000 clones, approximately 71% of them appearing once. The CDR3 has 13 residues. Trimming pared 1 base from V and 1 base from J, leaving 0 bases between. CDR1 and CDR2 (germline): SGHDT, YYEEEE. Before sequencing took place, the ViraFEST assay used viral peptide pools to expand antigen-specific CD4+ T cells. After around nine days in culture, the CD4+ T cells were isolated. As their vaccination, participants received two doses of either BNT162b2 or mRNA-1273. Vaccine recipients lacked prior SARS-CoV-2 infection and had negative nucleocapsid antibodies. Both day 3 and day 7 saw half the medium replaced with IL-2 medium.

This clonotype was sampled from a human donor who received a COVID-19 vaccine. The chain joins TRBV5-6 to TRBJ2-6; the D is unclear. The sample consisted of CD4+ T cells from PBMCs cultured with HCoV-NL63 spike peptides, taken after COVID-19 vaccination. CDR3 in amino acids: CASSLSGANVLTF. DNA of the CDR3: TGTGCCAGCAGCTTGTCTGGGGCCAACGTCCTGACTTTC.